This T cell receptor beta chain came from a study of cytomegalovirus exposure and HLA in healthy donors. Assay: immunoSEQ multiplex PCR; the TCRdb copy retains only in-frame clones and omits some. The sample has some 130,000 clones, approximately 82% seen once. About this clone itself: The antigen is undetermined.

The donors were in the approximately 130-subject validation cohort, distinct from the roughly 700-subject first cohort. The CDR3 runs to 18 residues. The V gene's germline CDR1 is SGHTA and CDR2 FQGNSA. The J segment lost 1 base and the V segment lost 1 base, leaving 10 bases of the junction unmatched. Points from the study as a whole: Reports credit the classifier with highly specific, highly sensitive diagnosis of cytomegalovirus status. Most TCR sequences proved rare, with some public TCRs found in many donors.

The chain carries TRBV7-2 and TRBJ2-7; 10 bases map to TRBD2. This receptor was taken from a man aged 25-40 years in good health and CMV-seropositive. The specimen was PBMCs. The CDR3 coding sequence is TGTGCCAGCAGCTTAGGGGGCTCGCGGACTAGCGGTTCCTACGAGCAGTACTTC. As protein: CASSLGGSRTSGSYEQYF.